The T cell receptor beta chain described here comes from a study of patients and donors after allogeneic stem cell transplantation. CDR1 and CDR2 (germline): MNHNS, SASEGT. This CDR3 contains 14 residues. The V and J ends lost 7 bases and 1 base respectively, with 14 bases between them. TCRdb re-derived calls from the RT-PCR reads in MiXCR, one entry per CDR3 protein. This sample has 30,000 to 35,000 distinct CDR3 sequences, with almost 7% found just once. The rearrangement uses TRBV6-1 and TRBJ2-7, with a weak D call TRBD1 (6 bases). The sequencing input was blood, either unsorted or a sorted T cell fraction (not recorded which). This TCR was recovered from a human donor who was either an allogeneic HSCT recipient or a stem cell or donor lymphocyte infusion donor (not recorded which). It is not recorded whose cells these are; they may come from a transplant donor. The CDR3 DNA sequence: TGTGCCAGCACCATGGAAGGACAGTCCTACGAGCAGTACTTC. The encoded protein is CASTMEGQSYEQYF.